Below, 22 T cell receptor beta chains from the same sample are listed, as sequenced in a study of shared clonotypes between healthy human individuals. CD45RO-negative, CCR7-selected cells formed the naive CD8 fraction, which excluded terminally differentiated effector memory CD45RA+ cells. Produced via immunoSEQ multiplex PCR; TCRdb's table is partial and in-frame only. The sample gives about 2.1 million clones, around 95% of which show up once; more than 1.5% is in the top ten. Sample: naive CD8+ T cells from PBMCs. These receptors came from a man aged 18 to 29 in good health. Some clones in this sample may be carry-over from other donors' samples.

This chain uses TRBV29-1 with TRBJ2-2; D not certain. Germline values: CDR1 SQVTM, CDR2 ANQGSEA. V lost 2 bases to trimming and J lost 3 bases, with 16 bases between them. The CDR3 is made up of 16 amino acids. The chain's CDR3 is CSVETQAPDYTGELFF. The CDR3 DNA reads TGCAGCGTTGAAACCCAAGCTCCGGATTACACCGGGGAGCTGTTTTTT.

The chain couples TRBV5-1 to TRBJ2-5; either TRBD1 or TRBD2 may supply D (5 bases each). This CDR3 contains 16 residues. Trimming pared 0 bases from V and 1 base from J, leaving 13 bases between. Looked up from germline, CDR1 is SGHRS and CDR2 is YFSETQ. CDR3 loop: CASSLVGGRFQETQYF. As DNA, the CDR3 is TGCGCCAGCAGCTTGGTTGGGGGAAGGTTCCAAGAGACCCAGTACTTC.

To note about this clone: This sample also contains other DNA sequences that code for the same CDR3. The rearrangement joins TRBV9 to TRBJ2-7; no definite D call. The length of the CDR3 is 14 residues. Germline assignment: CDR1 SGDLS and CDR2 YYNGEE. V was clipped by 0 bases and J by 2 bases, with 9 bases between them. The CDR3 DNA follows: TGTGCCAGCAGCGTAGGAACAGCCACCTACGAGCAGTACTTC. Its protein is CASSVGTATYEQYF.

The chain has TRBV27 and TRBJ1-2; possibly TRBD1 for D (5 bases). The CDR3 contains 16 residues. Germline-derived CDR1 and CDR2 are MNHEY and SMNVEV (reference sequence). Trimming removed 5 bases from V and 0 bases from J, with 16 bases in between. The CDR3, as DNA: TGTGCCAGCAGTGAACGCATTTCAGGGACTAACTATGGCTACACCTTC. Encoded protein: CASSERISGTNYGYTF.

This clone was counted once. The chain is built from TRBV7-6 and TRBJ2-1, with D possibly matching TRBD1 (6 bases). The CDR3 spans 15 residues. Germline CDR1 SGHVS, CDR2 FNYEAQ. Between the trimmed V and J ends, which lost 6 bases and 4 bases, there was a span of 16 bases. The DNA for the CDR3 is TGTGCCAGCAGGGGAATAGTAGGGGGATACAATGAGCAGTTCTTC. Translation gives CASRGIVGGYNEQFF. Full variable domain (remainder filled in from reference TRBV7-6 and TRBJ2-1): GAGVSQSPRYKVTKRGQDVALRCDPISGHVSLYWYRQALGQGPEFLTYFNYEAQQDKSGLPNDRFSAERPEGSISTLTIQRTEQRDSAMYRCASRGIVGGYNEQFFGPGTRLTVL.

This rearrangement joins TRBV7-9 to TRBJ2-3; D is unclear. V dropped 0 bases and J dropped 7 bases, with 5 bases sitting between them. Germline CDR1 is SEHNR and CDR2 is FQNEAQ (reference sequence). The CDR3 has 12 amino acids. CDR3 amino acids: CASSLAGNTQYF. DNA for the CDR3: TGTGCCAGCAGCTTAGCCGGAAATACGCAGTATTTT.

In nucleotides, the CDR3 is TGTGCCAGCAGTTTAAACGGACTAGCGGGAGTCTACGAGCAGTACTTC. The encoded protein is CASSLNGLAGVYEQYF. The chain carries TRBV27 and TRBJ2-7; 13 bases align to TRBD2. The CDR3 contains 16 residues. Germline V gene lookup returns CDR1 MNHEY and CDR2 SMNVEV (reference sequence). Trimming at V came to 2 bases and at J to 3 bases, leaving 4 bases not matched to a gene.

This clone was seen only a few times. Other DNA sequences within the sample encode an identical CDR3. V is TRBV5-6 and J is TRBJ1-1; D remains unclear. There are 13 residues in the CDR3. V lost 2 bases to trimming and J lost 1 base, with 6 bases between them. In germline, CDR1 is SGHDT, CDR2 YYEEEE. CDR3 nucleotides: TGTGCCAGCAGCTTAACAGCGAACACTGAAGCTTTCTTT. It yields the protein CASSLTANTEAFF.

This clone appeared a single time. The chain uses TRBV27 and TRBJ1-1; no definite D call. CDR3 length: 12 amino acids. With 6 bases removed from V and 6 bases from J, the gap between germline ends came to 11 bases. In germline, CDR1 is MNHEY, CDR2 SMNVEV (reference sequence). As DNA, the CDR3 is TGTGCCAGCAGGGGCCTAAGGGCTGAAGCTTTCTTT. As protein: CASRGLRAEAFF.

The CDR3 spells CASSFLLGHSGANVLTF. The CDR3 bases are TGTGCCAGCAGTTTTCTGCTCGGACACTCTGGGGCCAACGTCCTGACTTTC. The genes are TRBV27 and TRBJ2-6; perhaps TRBD1 as D (5 bases). V was trimmed by 3 bases and J by 0 bases, leaving 12 bases between them. CDR1 is MNHEY and CDR2 is SMNVEV in the germline V gene (reference sequence). CDR3 length: 17 residues.

V is TRBV5-6 and J is TRBJ2-2; 7 nucleotides agree with TRBD1. J gave up 1 base and V 5 bases, and 5 bases lay outside the gene matches. The CDR3 is made up of 15 amino acids. CDR1 is SGHDT and CDR2 is YYEEEE in the germline V gene. CDR3 nucleotides: TGTGCCAGCAGACGACAGGGCATGAACACCGGGGAGCTGTTTTTT. Translated: CASRRQGMNTGELFF.

The chain employs TRBV11-1 and TRBJ1-1; no clear D gene. Germline V gene lookup returns CDR1 SGHAT and CDR2 FQDESV (reference sequence). The CDR3 length is 15 residues. V gave up 1 base and J gave up 4 bases, with 13 bases separating them. CDR3: CASSLDEGWATEAFF. DNA for the CDR3: TGTGCCAGCAGCTTAGATGAAGGGTGGGCCACTGAAGCTTTCTTT.

This chain connects TRBV6-5 to TRBJ1-1; weak D call: TRBD1 (5 bases). This CDR3 contains 16 residues. Germline lookup yields CDR1 MNHEY and CDR2 SVGAGI. V lost 4 bases and J 4 bases, leaving 19 bases between the germline ends. Here the CDR3 DNA reads TGTGCCAGCAGTTTCGAATGGGGGGTCACGGGCACTGAAGCTTTCTTT. Translated, it gives CASSFEWGVTGTEAFF.

This clone was seen once. This chain uses TRBV6-6 with TRBJ1-4; TRBD1 matches at 10 bases. With V trimmed by 6 bases and J by 7 bases, 11 bases remained unmatched. Looked up from germline, CDR1 is MNHNY and CDR2 is SVGAGI (reference sequence). The CDR3 sequence is 16 residues long. CDR3 amino acids: CASSTRDRGEGEKLFF. The CDR3 DNA reads as TGTGCCAGCAGCACCCGGGACAGGGGAGAGGGTGAAAAACTGTTTTTT.

Only one count was recorded for this clone. This sequence joins TRBV28 and TRBJ1-2; no reliable D call. Germline assignment: CDR1 MDHEN and CDR2 SYDVKM. The CDR3 is 12 residues long. Trimming took 6 bases from V and 5 from J, leaving 10 bases between them. The DNA of the CDR3 is TGTGCCAGCAGAACACATGATTATGGCTACACCTTC. Translating it yields CASRTHDYGYTF.

The rearrangement uses TRBV28 and TRBJ2-1; 10 bases agree with TRBD2. Germline CDR1 reads MDHEN; CDR2 reads SYDVKM. V shed 6 bases, J shed 8 bases, and the junction held 4 bases outside the gene matches. The CDR3 runs 13 residues. The CDR3 region has the DNA TGTGCCAGCAGAAGCGGGAGGGGATATGAGCAGTTCTTC. This encodes CASRSGRGYEQFF.

Concerning this clone: Other DNA sequences within the sample encode an identical CDR3. The genes are TRBV27 and TRBJ2-1, with D perhaps TRBD1 (5 bases). CDR1 is MNHEY, CDR2 SMNVEV, per germline (reference sequence). Trimming stripped 2 bases from V and 0 bases from J, with 11 bases between. CDR3 length equals 16 residues. The CDR3 sequence: CASSLAGPSSYNEQFF. DNA for the CDR3: TGTGCCAGCAGTTTAGCAGGGCCGAGCTCCTACAATGAGCAGTTCTTC.

The gene calls are TRBV14 and TRBJ2-6; D is perhaps TRBD1 or TRBD2 (6 bases each). Per the germline V gene, CDR1 is SGHDN and CDR2 is FVKESK. Deletions cut 2 bases from V and 0 bases from J, with 11 bases between. CDR3 length: 17 residues. CDR3 DNA sequence: TGTGCCAGCAGCCAATATGGAGGGGGCTCTGGGGCCAACGTCCTGACTTTC. Its translation: CASSQYGGGSGANVLTF. The full variable domain, in which reference TRBV14 and TRBJ2-6 provide the parts outside the CDR3, is EAGVTQFPSHSVIEKGQTVTLRCDPISGHDNLYWYRRVMGKEIKFLLHFVKESKQDESGMPNNRFLAERTGGTYSTLKVQPAELEDSGVYFCASSQYGGGSGANVLTFGAGSRLTVL.

The V gene is TRBV7-6, the J gene TRBJ2-5; TRBD2 matches 13 bases. Germline V gene sequence: CDR1 SGHVS, CDR2 FNYEAQ. CDR3 length equals 17 residues. The ends lost 4 bases at V and 4 bases at J; junction bases unmatched: 9. CDR3 amino acids: CASSSGLAGVVGETQYF. For the CDR3, the DNA is TGTGCCAGCAGCTCAGGACTAGCGGGAGTTGTAGGAGAGACCCAGTACTTC.

The rearrangement uses TRBV5-1 and TRBJ2-5, with D possibly being TRBD1 (6 bases). CDR1 and CDR2 (germline): SGHRS, YFSETQ. Trimming removed 0 bases from V and 3 bases from J, with 9 bases in between. The CDR3 covers 14 residues. The CDR3 sequence: CASSLDRAEETQYF. CDR3 nucleotides: TGCGCCAGCAGCTTGGACAGGGCAGAAGAGACCCAGTACTTC.

V and J are TRBV5-1 and TRBJ2-2, with 13 bases that match TRBD2. Trimming took 4 bases from V and 3 from J; bases not matched to a gene: 6. Per the germline V gene, CDR1 is SGHRS and CDR2 is YFSETQ. The CDR3 has 17 residues. CDR3: CASSQRLAGGHTGELFF. DNA of the CDR3: TGCGCCAGCAGCCAGCGACTAGCGGGAGGACACACCGGGGAGCTGTTTTTT.

The chain uses TRBV18 and TRBJ2-1, with 8 nucleotides matching TRBD2. CDR3 length equals 16 residues. Germline V gene sequence: CDR1 KGHSH, CDR2 LQKENI. Trimming took 2 bases from V and 7 from J; bases not matched to a gene: 10. CDR3 sequence: CASSPVTGTGGNEQFF. In nucleotides, the CDR3 is TGTGCCAGCTCACCAGTAACCGGGACGGGGGGGAATGAGCAGTTCTTC.